The rows below give T cell receptor beta chains drawn from one sample of a study of T cell responses to AZD1222 COVID-19 vaccine. Sequencing used immunoSEQ multiplex PCR; TCRdb keeps in-frame clones, though not all of them. Counted here are about 120,000 clones, roughly nine tenths occurring once; the ten biggest clones make up roughly 1.5%. Source: peripheral blood, taken 28 days after the second AZD1222 dose. The receptors come from an adult who received the AZD1222 COVID-19 vaccine. CDR3s leave out the opening cysteine and the closing phenylalanine or tryptophan. Each record gives: CDR3 length, V gene, J gene, CDR3 protein.

>14|TRBV3-1/TRBV3-2|TRBJ2-3
ASSQVSSGSGDTQY
>11|TRBV10-1|TRBJ1-1
ASSESQSTEAF
>13|TRBV19|TRBJ2-1
ASSTGQAGIVVEF
>12|TRBV6-6|TRBJ1-6
ASSSTGGDSPLH
>13|TRBV6-5|TRBJ1-3
ASSSGLGGGNTIY
>11|TRBV6-4|TRBJ2-3
ASSQTSGDTQY
>12|TRBV28|TRBJ1-4
ASRGTLTNEKLF
>14|TRBV6-1|TRBJ1-2
ASSEPGRAIFYGYT
>13|TRBV6-1|TRBJ1-2
ASSDAGTGVYGYT
>12|TRBV6-4|TRBJ1-2
ASSVGPSNYGYT
>14|TRBV6-4|TRBJ2-2
ASSDSVGPTTGELF
>13|TRBV28|TRBJ1-5
ASSFWQSGSQPQH
>10|TRBV5-4|TRBJ1-1
ASSFWTGRAF
>14|TRBV4-1|TRBJ1-3
ASSQGEGVTGNTIY
>14|TRBV6-4|TRBJ2-3
ASSDTGTSGTDTQY
>14|TRBV11-2|TRBJ1-5
ASRPGQGAPNQPQH
>16|TRBV7-9|TRBJ2-7
ASSLVRTGGTLRYEQY
>17|TRBV28|TRBJ1-4
ASSLTGRGRGRLGEKLF
>13|TRBV6-4|TRBJ2-1
ASSEEASGQNEQF
>11|TRBV7-9|TRBJ2-1
ASSLTVSNEQF
>13|TRBV6-4|TRBJ2-1
ASSDSRTVEGEQF
>13|TRBV19|TRBJ1-4
ASSGRDSPNEKLF
>14|TRBV15|TRBJ1-1
ATSPLKEGIMGEAF
>11|TRBV25-1|TRBJ2-7
ASSRDHSYEQY
>13|TRBV3-1/TRBV3-2|TRBJ1-3
ASTTTGISGNTIY
>15|TRBV4-1|TRBJ1-2
ASSPIKGRVQDYGYT
>7|TRBV5-3|TRBJ2-5
AGQETQY
>13|TRBV18|TRBJ2-1
ASSPGGRRDDEQF
>11|TRBV19|TRBJ2-4
ASSIKWGGIQY